This passage covers 30 T cell receptor beta chains from one sample sequenced in a study of T cell responses to AZD1222 COVID-19 vaccine. The method was immunoSEQ multiplex PCR; TCRdb's version includes in-frame clones alone and lacks a portion of them. The sample lists about 140,000 clones; roughly 90% were seen once. The sample consisted of peripheral blood, taken on day 0 of AZD1222 vaccination. The receptors originated from an adult in good health.

This chain links TRBV5-1 with TRBJ2-7; TRBD1 agrees at 7 bases. CDR1 and CDR2 (germline): SGHRS, YFSETQ. This CDR3 is built from 15 residues. V lost 4 bases and J lost 2; bases outside the gene matches: 9. CDR3 amino acids: CASSDPRGQAYEQYF. The CDR3 coding sequence is TGCGCCAGCAGCGACCCCCGCGGACAGGCCTACGAGCAGTACTTC.

The CDR3 spells CASSDRGFGTDTQYF. The CDR3 nucleotides read TGTGCCAGCAGTGATAGGGGGTTTGGGACAGATACGCAGTATTTT. The genes are TRBV25-1 and TRBJ2-3, with D possibly being TRBD1 (6 bases). Germline CDR1 MGHDK, CDR2 SYGVNS. V shed 3 bases and J shed 3 bases, with 13 bases lying between them. The CDR3 loop spans 15 amino acids.

The rearrangement links TRBV18 to TRBJ2-1; the D call may be TRBD1 or TRBD2 (5 bases each). Trimming left V 6 bases short and J 2 bases short, with 14 bases between. Germline lookup yields CDR1 KGHSH and CDR2 LQKENI. CDR3 length: 15 amino acids. CDR3 in DNA: TGTGCCAGCTCTCTCGGGGCAGGGACCTACAATGAGCAGTTCTTC. This encodes CASSLGAGTYNEQFF.

The rearrangement links TRBV13 to TRBJ2-2; D call uncertain. The CDR3 extends over 12 amino acids. Germline values: CDR1 PRHDT, CDR2 FYEKMQ (reference sequence). Trimming left V 3 bases short and J 6 bases short, with 5 bases between. CDR3 nucleotide sequence: TGTGCCAGCAGCTTGGGTTCCGGGGAGCTGTTTTTT. Translation: CASSLGSGELFF.

The CDR3 DNA follows: TGCGCCAGCAGCCAAGTAGGAAGCGGGAGTAAGTACAATGAGCAGTTCTTC. Amino acid sequence: CASSQVGSGSKYNEQFF. The chain joins TRBV4-1 to TRBJ2-1; TRBD2 matches 8 bases. The CDR3 totals 17 residues. CDR1 and CDR2 (germline): MGHRA, YSYEKL. The ends lost 1 base at V and 4 bases at J; junction bases unmatched: 9.

J is TRBJ1-1 and V is TRBV5-6; the D is unclear. Per the germline V gene, CDR1 is SGHDT and CDR2 is YYEEEE. The CDR3 spans 17 residues. Trimming took 1 base from V and 3 from J, leaving 19 bases between them. Written as DNA, the CDR3 is TGTGCCAGCAGCTTGTCGGTTTGGACGGACGATGACACTGAAGCTTTCTTT. This codes for CASSLSVWTDDDTEAFF.

The chain recombines TRBV7-2 with TRBJ2-1; the match to TRBD2 covers 9 bases. V shed 5 bases, J shed 5 bases, and the junction held 4 bases outside the gene matches. Germline CDR1 SGHTA, CDR2 FQGNSA. The CDR3 runs to 14 residues. The CDR3 region is CASSTGLADNEQFF. The CDR3 bases are TGTGCCAGCAGCACGGGACTAGCCGACAATGAGCAGTTCTTC.

Written as DNA, the CDR3 is TGTGCCAGCAGCATTACGGCCCAAGGGACCGGGGAGCTGTTTTTT. Protein product: CASSITAQGTGELFF. The rearrangement links TRBV9 to TRBJ2-2; no reliable D call. CDR1 and CDR2 from the germline V gene are SGDLS and YYNGEE. Deletions cut 4 bases from V and 5 bases from J, with 15 bases between. This CDR3 is built from 15 residues.

This chain uses TRBV15 with TRBJ1-4, with 12 bases fitting TRBD1. Germline V gene sequence: CDR1 LNHNV, CDR2 YYDKDF (reference sequence). The junction had 11 bases not matched to a gene; V was cut back by 0 bases and J by 0 bases. CDR3 length: 21 amino acids. DNA of the CDR3: TGTGCCACCAGCAGAGATCCCCCGGGACAGGGGGCTGGGGCAACTAATGAAAAACTGTTTTTT. Translating it yields CATSRDPPGQGAGATNEKLFF.

This rearrangement joins TRBV7-2 to TRBJ2-7; tentative D call: TRBD1 (6 bases). This CDR3 is built from 15 residues. Trimming stripped 4 bases from V and 3 bases from J, with 16 bases between. Per germline, CDR1 SGHTA and CDR2 FQGNSA. The CDR3 loop reads CASSSTLTGLYEQYF. The CDR3 bases are TGTGCCAGCAGCTCTACTTTGACAGGCCTCTACGAGCAGTACTTC.

The chain recombines TRBV6-1 with TRBJ2-1, with 7 bases matching TRBD2. The V segment lost 8 bases and the J segment 3 bases; nucleotides outside the gene matches: 7. Looked up from germline, CDR1 is MNHNS and CDR2 is SASEGT. The CDR3 totals 14 residues. The CDR3 coding sequence is TGTGCCAGCGATGAAGCGGGGATCTACAATGAGCAGTTCTTC. It translates to CASDEAGIYNEQFF.

The chain couples TRBV29-1 to TRBJ2-7, with a tentative D call TRBD1 (5 bases). Germline assignment: CDR1 SQVTM and CDR2 ANQGSEA. Trimming left V 7 bases short and J 4 bases short, with 14 bases between. The CDR3 consists of 12 residues. The CDR3, as DNA: TGCAGCGCATGGGCAGGGAAATACGAGCAGTACTTC. Translation gives CSAWAGKYEQYF.

CDR3 nucleotide sequence: TGTGCCAGTAGTATAGGTGACAGACTCACAGATACGCAGTATTTT. This gives the protein CASSIGDRLTDTQYF. The chain couples TRBV19 to TRBJ2-3; D may be TRBD1 (5 bases). This CDR3 is 15 amino acids long. V was shortened by 1 base and J by 2 bases, with 10 bases between the two germline ends. From germline, CDR1 is LNHDA and CDR2 SQIVND (reference sequence).

The CDR3 DNA sequence: TGTGCCACCAGTGATGGGACCTCCCTGAGGACCCAGTACTTC. Translated, it gives CATSDGTSLRTQYF. The chain couples TRBV24-1 to TRBJ2-5; D may match TRBD1 or TRBD2 (5 bases each). Germline V gene lookup returns CDR1 KGHDR and CDR2 SFDVKD. There are 14 residues in the CDR3. The V end was cut by 3 bases, the J end by 7 bases, with 14 bases between.

The rearrangement links TRBV25-1 to TRBJ2-1, with TRBD2 identical over 12 bases. This CDR3 spans 17 amino acids. From germline, CDR1 is MGHDK and CDR2 SYGVNS. V lost 3 bases and J lost 1; bases outside the gene matches: 4. The CDR3 DNA is TGTGCCAGCAGTGACCCGACTAGCGGGGGTTCCTACAATGAGCAGTTCTTC. This encodes CASSDPTSGGSYNEQFF.

This chain uses TRBV4-1 with TRBJ2-7, with TRBD2 as a possible D gene (5 bases). The CDR3 totals 13 residues. CDR1 is MGHRA, CDR2 YSYEKL, per germline. V dropped 2 bases and J dropped 6 bases, with 11 bases sitting between them. The CDR3: CASSQTGGSEQYF. The CDR3 DNA is TGCGCCAGCAGCCAAACGGGCGGGTCCGAGCAGTACTTC.

The V gene is TRBV11-2, the J gene TRBJ1-5, with a weak D call TRBD1 (6 bases). Germline lookup yields CDR1 SGHAT and CDR2 FQNNGV. This CDR3 spans 15 amino acids. The V and J ends lost 5 bases and 2 bases respectively, with 13 bases between them. The CDR3 bases are TGTGCCAGCAGCCCCAGGGGCATCCGCAATCAGCCCCAGCATTTT. This gives the protein CASSPRGIRNQPQHF.

The chain combines TRBV3-1 (or the pseudogene TRBV3-2) with TRBJ1-1; unclear D gene. This CDR3 spans 15 amino acids. Trimming took 0 bases from V and 8 from J, leaving 16 bases between them. Germline assignment: CDR1 LGHDT and CDR2 YNNKEL (reference sequence). The CDR3 DNA reads as TGTGCCAGCAGCCAAGATCGGACTTTTCGTGGGGAAGCTTTCTTT. This encodes CASSQDRTFRGEAFF.

The chain uses TRBV11-2 and TRBJ1-2; the D is unclear. The germline V gene encodes CDR1 SGHAT and CDR2 FQNNGV. The CDR3 runs to 13 residues. Trimming pared 2 bases from V and 5 bases from J, leaving 9 bases between. Here the CDR3 DNA reads TGTGCCAGCAGCTTAACGGCGTCGTATGGCTACACCTTC. It codes for CASSLTASYGYTF.

This clone was recorded once. V is TRBV28 and J is TRBJ1-6; the D is unclear. This CDR3 has 14 residues. Trimming took 5 bases from V and 7 from J, leaving 12 bases between them. Germline V gene sequence: CDR1 MDHEN, CDR2 SYDVKM. The CDR3 reads CASSLNPENSPLHF. The CDR3 DNA sequence: TGTGCCAGCAGTCTGAACCCCGAAAATTCACCCCTCCACTTT.

For the CDR3, the DNA is TGCGCCAGCTTCGGGAGCTCCTACAATGAGCAGTTCTTC. Translating it yields CASFGSSYNEQFF. V gene TRBV10-2 combines with J gene TRBJ2-1; perhaps TRBD2 as D (6 bases). The germline V gene has CDR1 WSHSY and CDR2 SAAADI. V lost 8 bases and J 0 bases, leaving 8 bases between the germline ends. This CDR3 is built from 13 residues.

The CDR3 DNA reads as TGTGCCAGCAGTTTTCCCAGCTCCTACGAGCAGTACTTC. Protein sequence: CASSFPSSYEQYF. The V gene is TRBV27, the J gene TRBJ2-7, with unresolved D. The V end was cut by 3 bases, the J end by 0 bases, with 6 bases between. CDR3 length equals 13 residues. Germline V lookup: CDR1 MNHEY, CDR2 SMNVEV (reference sequence).

The V gene is TRBV6-5, the J gene TRBJ1-6; no clear D gene. CDR3 length: 12 amino acids. CDR1 is MNHEY, CDR2 SVGAGI, per germline. V was shortened by 5 bases and J by 9 bases, with 8 bases between the two germline ends. The CDR3 DNA is TGTGCCAGCAGTCACTGGGGTTCACCCCTCCACTTT. Its translation: CASSHWGSPLHF.

The chain is built from TRBV18 and TRBJ2-3, with D unclear. Germline V gene lookup returns CDR1 KGHSH and CDR2 LQKENI. The CDR3 length is 12 residues. V was cut by 2 bases and J by 4 bases, with 4 bases left in between. CDR3: CASSPVPDTQYF. CDR3 bases: TGTGCCAGCTCACCAGTCCCAGATACGCAGTATTTT.

CDR3 coding DNA: TGCGCCAGCAGCTTCGGACTAGCGGGATCCTACGAGCAGTACTTC. The encoded protein is CASSFGLAGSYEQYF. The V and J genes are TRBV4-1 and TRBJ2-7; 12 nucleotides agree with TRBD2. V lost 5 bases to trimming and J lost 1 base; unmatched junction nucleotides: 3. CDR3 size: 15 residues. Germline CDR1 is MGHRA and CDR2 is YSYEKL.

The chain has TRBV6-2 or TRBV6-3 and TRBJ2-5; D is unresolved. With 0 bases removed from V and 4 bases from J, the gap between germline ends came to 6 bases. Looked up from germline, CDR1 is MNHEY and CDR2 is SVGEGT. The CDR3 spans 13 residues. The CDR3 sequence is CASSYSGPETQYF. Here the CDR3 DNA reads TGTGCCAGCAGTTACTCAGGGCCAGAGACCCAGTACTTC.

The V and J genes are TRBV2 and TRBJ2-7; D call uncertain. Deletions cut 6 bases from V and 5 bases from J, with 14 bases between. Germline values: CDR1 SNHLY, CDR2 FYNNEI. This CDR3 spans 13 amino acids. The CDR3 DNA sequence: TGTGCCAGCAGACCCGAACAGCCCGACGAGCAGTACTTC. It codes for CASRPEQPDEQYF.

This chain joins TRBV7-2 and TRBJ2-7, with unresolved D. With 1 base removed from V and 5 bases from J, the gap between germline ends came to 9 bases. Germline loops: CDR1 SGHTA, CDR2 FQGNSA. This CDR3 comprises 13 residues. This chain's CDR3 is CASSLVGFNEQYF. For the CDR3, the DNA is TGTGCCAGCAGCTTAGTAGGTTTCAACGAGCAGTACTTC.

The chain combines TRBV19 with TRBJ2-3; TRBD2 might be the D (6 bases). V lost 4 bases and J lost 4, with 9 bases in between. The CDR3 covers 13 residues. Germline V gene data show CDR1 as LNHDA and CDR2 as SQIVND (reference sequence). This chain's CDR3 is CASSTTRSDTQYF. The CDR3 nucleotides are TGTGCCAGTAGTACGACTAGATCAGATACGCAGTATTTT. Full variable domain (missing parts from reference TRBV19 and TRBJ2-3): DGGITQSPKYLFRKEGQNVTLSCEQNLNHDAMYWYRQDPGQGLRLIYYSQIVNDFQKGDIAEGYSVSREKKESFPLTVTSAQKNPTAFYLCASSTTRSDTQYFGPGTRLTVL.

This clone was picked up a small number of times. V gene TRBV21-1 combines with J gene TRBJ2-2; TRBD1 is the table's D call, not checked against the DNA. TRBV21-1 is classified as a pseudogene. The CDR3 extends over 15 amino acids. CDR3 protein: CASSKEDRNTGELFF. The CDR3 coding sequence is TGTGCCAGCAGCAAAGAGGACAGAAACACCGGGGAGCTGTTTTTT.